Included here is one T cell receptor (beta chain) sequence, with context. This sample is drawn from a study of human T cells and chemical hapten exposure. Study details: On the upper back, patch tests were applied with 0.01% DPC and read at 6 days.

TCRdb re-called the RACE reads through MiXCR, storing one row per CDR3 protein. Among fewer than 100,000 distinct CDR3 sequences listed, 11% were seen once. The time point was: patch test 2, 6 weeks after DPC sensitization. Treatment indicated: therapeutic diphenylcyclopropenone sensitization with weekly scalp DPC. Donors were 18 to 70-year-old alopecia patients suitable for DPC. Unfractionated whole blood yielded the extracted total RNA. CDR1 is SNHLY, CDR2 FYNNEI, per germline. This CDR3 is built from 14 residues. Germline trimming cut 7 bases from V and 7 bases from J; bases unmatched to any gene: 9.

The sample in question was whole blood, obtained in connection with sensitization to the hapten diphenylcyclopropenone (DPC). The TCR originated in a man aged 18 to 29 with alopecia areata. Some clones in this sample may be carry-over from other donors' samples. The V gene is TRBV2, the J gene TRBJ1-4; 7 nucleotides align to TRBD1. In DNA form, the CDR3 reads TGTGCCAGCATAGGGGACAGCCGCATTGAAAAACTGTTTTTT. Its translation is CASIGDSRIEKLFF. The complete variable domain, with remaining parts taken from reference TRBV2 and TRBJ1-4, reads EPEVTQTPSHQVTQMGQEVILRCVPISNHLYFYWYRQILGQKVEFLVSFYNNEISEKSEIFDDQFSVERPDGSNFTLKIRSTKLEDSAMYFCASIGDSRIEKLFFGSGTQLSVL.